This T cell receptor beta chain was retrieved from a study of TIL therapy for anti-PD-1-resistant metastatic lung cancer. Regarding the study as a whole: Many TIL product clones were absent from baseline tumor, suggesting clonal contraction.

Specified time point: pre-treatment sample, taken before nivolumab and TIL therapy. Pleural nodules or supraclavicular lymph nodes made up most of the excised metastases sampled. The immunoSEQ assay was v3. Sequencing depth was 2 million to 2.5 million read pairs for survey level, roughly 4.5-6.5 million for deep. Clones were read by immunoSEQ multiplex PCR, and TCRdb kept only the in-frame ones, dropping some. Here the sample spans about 48,000 clones, around 64% being singletons. This clone was counted a single time. As yet, its antigen is unknown. V lost 3 bases, J lost 7 bases, and 9 bases lay in between. Germline loops: CDR1 LNHDA, CDR2 SQIVND (reference sequence). CDR3 length equals 13 residues.

This chain uses TRBV19 with TRBJ1-4; D call uncertain. The TCR sequence derives from a person aged 30 to 80 with non-small cell lung cancer. This material consisted of tumor tissue, taken at baseline. As DNA, the CDR3 is TGTGCCAGTAGTATGGTGCTAGCTGAAAAACTGTTTTTT. Translation: CASSMVLAEKLFF.